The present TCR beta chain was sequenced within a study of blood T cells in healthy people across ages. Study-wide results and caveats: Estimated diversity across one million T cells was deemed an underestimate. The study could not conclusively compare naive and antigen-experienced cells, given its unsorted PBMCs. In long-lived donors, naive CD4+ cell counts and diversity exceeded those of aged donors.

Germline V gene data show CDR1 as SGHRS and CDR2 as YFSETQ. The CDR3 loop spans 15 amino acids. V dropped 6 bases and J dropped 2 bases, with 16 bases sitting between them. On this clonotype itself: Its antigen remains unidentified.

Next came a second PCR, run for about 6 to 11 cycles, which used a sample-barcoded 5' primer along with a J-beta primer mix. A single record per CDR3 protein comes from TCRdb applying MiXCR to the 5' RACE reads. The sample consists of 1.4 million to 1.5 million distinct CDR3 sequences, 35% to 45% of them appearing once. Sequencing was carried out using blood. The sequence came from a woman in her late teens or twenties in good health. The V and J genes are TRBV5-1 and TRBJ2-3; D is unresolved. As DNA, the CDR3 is TGCGCCAGCAACCAGAGAAACGGAGTCACAGATACGCAGTATTTT. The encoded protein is CASNQRNGVTDTQYF.